This paragraph reports one TCR beta chain. The specificity of this receptor is unknown. No base quality information exists; no much larger clone differs at one position. After 10 days of culture, CD4+ T cells were isolated with the EasySep CD4+ T cell isolation kit. PCR-confirmed SARS-CoV-2 infection had occurred in convalescent patients between March and December 2020, before the Alpha, Beta and Delta variants emerged in the United States. On days 3 and 7, half of the culture medium was replaced with fresh IL-2-containing medium. Unless noted otherwise, every peptide stimulation condition was grown in triplicate wells. Using Ficoll-Paque Plus gradient centrifugation, PBMC were separated from whole blood and then either used fresh or cryopreserved at -140C. The QIAamp micro DNA kit was used to extract genomic DNA from the cultured CD4+ T cells. Library creation used the immunoSEQ multiplex PCR assay. DNA from the cultured, isolated CD4+ T cells was subjected to TCR beta CDR3 sequencing. For the original study's pipeline: Non-productive TCR sequences were removed, reads were trimmed to the CDR3 region, and CDR3s of at least 7 amino acids were retained. The MANAFEST web app was used to identify antigen-specific clonotypes by comparing expansion in peptide wells with expansion in reference cultures. To count as positive, a clone had to show expansion at FDR<0.05 compared with the reference and with all other wells, an odds ratio above 5, and a frequency above 0.1% in two replicate wells. Cross-reactive clonotypes were defined as significantly expanded in SARS-CoV-2 spike wells and in at least one common cold coronavirus spike condition. CDR3 similarity was assessed by Levenshtein distance using the stringdist R package, and unrooted trees were constructed with ape in R 3.6.1. As stored in TCRdb, this immuneACCESS dataset retains in-frame rearrangements with V and J assigned. A fraction of the clones does not appear; measured against another copy, unresolved V genes explain less than half of the discrepancy, and the remainder lacks a known reason. That table furnishes V, J and clone size, whereas the DNA furnished D and trimming. The sample contains about 51,000 clones, approximately 74% of them found a single time. Roughly 8.8% of the sample is held by the ten biggest clonotypes.

The CDR3, from cysteine to phenylalanine, totals 12 residues. Only the CDR3 part of the read is kept: 36 bases, read in frame from the first base. Reading the germline V gene (reference sequence) gives CDR1 LGHDT and CDR2 YNNKEL. V gives up 0 bases and J gives up 11 bases, and the segment between their germline ends measures 10 bases. This sample was included in a study of vaccination effects on CD4 cells after COVID-19 (dated by TCRdb to 2021 to 2024). Context from the whole study: In the ViraFEST assay, PBMC were stimulated with viral peptide pools, and antigen-specific CD4+ T cell clonotypes were then identified by expansion using TCR sequencing. Each participant got two doses of an mRNA SARS-CoV-2 vaccine, either BNT162b2 or mRNA-1273. In a couple of convalescent patients, pre-vaccine samples were collected 16 days and one week ahead of the first dose, 142 and 148 days after COVID-19 diagnosis. Each well held around 2 million PBMC cultured in IMDM containing approximately 5% human AB serum, 8 to 10 IU/ml IL-2 and gentamicin, along with approximately 10 ug/ml peptides. SARS-CoV-2 spike-specific CD4+ TCR repertoires from before and after mRNA vaccination were compared in COVID-19 convalescent patients and in infection-naive vaccine recipients. The full study included roughly 11 COVID-19 convalescent patients and several SARS-CoV-2-naive healthy vaccine recipients. In the study, cultures from other donors were sequenced using the Oncomine TCR Beta short-read assay on an Illumina iSeq 100.

Results and caveats for the whole study, not just this receptor: At late post-vaccination timepoints, both infection-induced and vaccine-induced clones showed marked clonal contraction, consistent with waning T cell responses. Limitations of the study were the small number of convalescent patients and the absence of early post-infection timepoints. For convalescent patients, new clones induced by the vaccine made up most of the post-vaccine spike-reactive repertoire, and these new clones were largely distinct from the clones induced by infection.

The sample here was CD4+ T cells from PBMCs cultured without peptide, taken before COVID-19 vaccination. The sequence came from a human donor who had a prior SARS-CoV-2 infection. The chain uses TRBV3-1 (or the pseudogene TRBV3-2) and TRBJ1-1, with the D gene call left open. The DNA sequence is TGTGCCAGCAGCCAAGAACGGGGTTACGCTTTCTTT. Its coded protein is CASSQERGYAFF.